These 25 T cell receptor beta chains came from one sample sequenced in a study of T cells in narcolepsy. No antigen has been identified for these receptors. Some clones are missing from TCRdb's copy, which holds only in-frame ones; the method was immunoSEQ multiplex PCR. This sample has 2,500 or so clones; roughly 28% occur once, and the top ten carry about 19%. Sequencing input: cultured CD4+ T cells from cerebrospinal fluid. The receptors originated from a human donor with narcolepsy.

There are a few counts of this clone. V usage is TRBV9 and J usage is TRBJ1-2, with 10 bases matching TRBD1. This CDR3 has 12 amino acids. Germline V gene sequence: CDR1 SGDLS, CDR2 YYNGEE. Trimming took 5 bases from V and 10 from J; bases not matched to a gene: 5. The DNA for the CDR3 is TGTGCCAGCAGTTACGGACAGGGGGTCTACACCTTC. It yields the protein CASSYGQGVYTF. The whole variable domain, filled in from reference TRBV9 and TRBJ1-2, reads DSGVTQTPKHLITATGQRVTLRCSPRSGDLSVYWYQQSLDQGLQFLIQYYNGEERAKGNILERFSAQQFPDLHSELNLSSLELGDSALYFCASSYGQGVYTFGSGTRLTVV.

On this clone itself: A far larger clone is off by one base, so a read error is likely. This chain joins TRBV19 and TRBJ2-1; 8 bases map to TRBD2. The CDR3 has 14 residues. Germline V lookup: CDR1 LNHDA, CDR2 SQIVND (reference sequence). Written as DNA, the CDR3 is TGTGCCAGTAGTCTAACGCAGGGGCGGGGGGCCCGGGTCTTC. Its translation is CASSLTQGRGARVF. The complete variable domain, with remaining parts taken from reference TRBV19 and TRBJ2-1, reads DGGITQSPKYLFRKEGQNVTLSCEQNLNHDAMYWYRQDPGQGLRLIYYSQIVNDFQKGDIAEGYSVSREKKESFPLTVTSAQKNPTAFYLCASSLTQGRGARVFGPGTRLTVL.

By share, this clone ranks as medium-sized. The chain employs TRBV5-1 and TRBJ1-2, with D maybe TRBD1 (5 bases). The length of the CDR3 is 14 residues. The V end was cut by 4 bases, the J end by 10 bases, with 20 bases between. Germline V gives CDR1 SGHRS, CDR2 YFSETQ. CDR3: CASSLSGRGGTYTF. The CDR3 DNA is TGCGCCAGCAGCCTGTCCGGACGCGGGGGGACCTACACCTTC.

About this clone itself: A far larger clone is only one base removed, so a read error is likely. V and J are TRBV25-1 and TRBJ1-4; TRBD1 might be the D (5 bases). The length of the CDR3 is 16 residues. With 3 bases removed from V and 3 bases from J, the gap between germline ends came to 14 bases. The germline CDR1 and CDR2 sequences are MGHDK and SYGVNS. DNA for the CDR3: TGTGCCAGCAGTGATTCCGGGGCTACCTCTAATGAAAAACTGTTTTTT. This translates into CASSDSGATSNEKLFF.

In this sample, this clone turned up a few times. The DNA for the CDR3 is TGTGCCAGCAGCTCGCAGGGCGTGCAAACCGGGGAGCTGTTTTTT. As protein: CASSSQGVQTGELFF. The gene calls are TRBV7-9 and TRBJ2-2; D may be TRBD1 (5 bases). Germline V CDR1 and CDR2: SEHNR, FQNEAQ (reference sequence). The CDR3 consists of 15 residues. Trimming shortened V by 4 bases and J by 5 bases, and 14 bases separated the two germline ends.

The rearrangement joins TRBV6-1 to TRBJ2-5; D may be TRBD1 (6 bases). The ends were cut back, 6 bases at V and 7 bases at J, with 18 bases in the middle. The CDR3 runs to 14 residues. In germline, CDR1 is MNHNS, CDR2 SASEGT. The CDR3 sequence: CASRPKQGFGTQYF. The CDR3 coding sequence is TGTGCCAGCAGACCAAAACAGGGCTTCGGGACCCAGTACTTC.

A few counts support this clone. Germline is not matched at one junction end, which may reflect a read error. The CDR3 DNA is TGTGCCAGCAGCTTAAGGGGTAACTATAATTCACACCTCCACTTT. As protein: CASSLRGNYNSHLHF. The J gene is TRBJ1-6, the V gene TRBV7-8, with D possibly being TRBD1 (5 bases). From germline, CDR1 is SGHVS and CDR2 FQNEAQ. This CDR3 region has 15 residues.

The chain carries TRBV5-1 and TRBJ2-3, with TRBD1 identical over 7 bases. Trimming took 6 bases from V and 2 from J; bases not matched to a gene: 9. Germline assignment: CDR1 SGHRS and CDR2 YFSETQ. The CDR3 spans 15 residues. The CDR3 loop reads CASIAGTDTTDTQYF. The CDR3 nucleotides are TGCGCCAGCATTGCCGGGACAGATACCACAGATACGCAGTATTTT.

The V call is TRBV7-3, the J call TRBJ1-1, with D possibly matching TRBD1 (6 bases). The V end was cut by 5 bases, the J end by 4 bases, with 11 bases between. The CDR3 contains 13 residues. Looked up from germline, CDR1 is SGHTA and CDR2 is FQGTGA. The CDR3 nucleotides read TGTGCCAGCAGCCAGGAGGGGGGCACTGAAGCTTTCTTT. Encoded protein: CASSQEGGTEAFF.

V usage is TRBV6-6 and J usage is TRBJ2-5; D gene ambiguous. V lost 8 bases and J lost 0, with 16 bases in between. The CDR3 runs 15 residues. The germline CDR1 and CDR2 sequences are MNHNY and SVGAGI (reference sequence). CDR3 loop: CASSGQPPYQETQYF. CDR3 sequence (DNA): TGTGCCAGCTCCGGGCAGCCTCCGTACCAAGAGACCCAGTACTTC.

With respect to this clone: A far larger clone is a single base away, which makes a read error likely. The sample carries other DNA sequences with the same CDR3. V usage is TRBV4-3 and J usage is TRBJ2-3; 8 bases fit TRBD2. This CDR3 is built from 16 residues. Germline V CDR1 and CDR2: LGHNA, YSLEER. V shed 1 base, J shed 6 bases, and the junction held 9 bases outside the gene matches. The CDR3 DNA sequence: TGCGCCAGCAGCCAAGTTTTACGGGGGGGGCGGGATACGCAGTATTTT. Its protein product is CASSQVLRGGRDTQYF.

Details on this clone: Since a far larger clone is one base different, this is likely a read error. Other DNA sequences in the sample encode the same CDR3. V is TRBV4-1 and J is TRBJ2-1; D ambiguous. CDR1 is MGHRA, CDR2 YSYEKL, per germline. CDR3 size: 14 residues. Trimming shortened V by 1 base and J by 5 bases, and 9 bases separated the two germline ends. The CDR3 is CASSQGIRDNEQFF. The CDR3 DNA reads TGCGCCAGCAGCCAAGGGATTCGGGACAATGAGCAGTTCTTC.

By its share, this clone is medium-sized. V usage is TRBV18 and J usage is TRBJ2-1; D possibly matches TRBD1 or TRBD2 (5 bases each). This CDR3 comprises 14 residues. Germline CDR1 is KGHSH and CDR2 is LQKENI. V lost 3 bases, J lost 10 bases, and 16 bases lay in between. The CDR3 sequence: CASSPGTKAFEQFF. CDR3 bases: TGTGCCAGCTCACCCGGGACGAAGGCGTTCGAGCAGTTCTTC.

The chain combines TRBV4-3 with TRBJ2-7, with 9 positions matching TRBD2. CDR3 length: 15 amino acids. Germline values: CDR1 LGHNA, CDR2 YSLEER. V gave up 4 bases and J gave up 3 bases; unmatched junction bases: 7. DNA of the CDR3: TGCGCCAGCAGCCTTATAGCGGGAGCAGGCTACGAGCAGTACTTC. It translates to CASSLIAGAGYEQYF.

This clone is hyperexpanded. This chain links TRBV19 with TRBJ1-5, with a possible D match to TRBD1 (6 bases). Germline V gene lookup returns CDR1 LNHDA and CDR2 SQIVND (reference sequence). CDR3 length: 16 amino acids. Trimming stripped 7 bases from V and 0 bases from J, with 16 bases between. CDR3 sequence reads: CASTRTALLSNQPQHF. The CDR3 region has the DNA TGTGCCAGTACCCGGACAGCTCTTCTTAGCAATCAGCCCCAGCATTTT.

The sample holds a few counts of this clone. Germline is not matched at one junction end, which may reflect a read error. This rearrangement joins TRBV5-6 to TRBJ2-3; D gene ambiguous. CDR1 is SGHDT and CDR2 is YYEEEE in the germline V gene. This CDR3 comprises 12 residues. CDR3 DNA sequence: TGTGCCAGCAGCTCCGATTCAGATTCGCAGTTTTTT. This codes for CASSSDSDSQFF.

This clone counts as medium-sized. The V and J genes are TRBV28 and TRBJ2-6; tentatively, D is TRBD1 (5 bases). Germline assignment: CDR1 MDHEN and CDR2 SYDVKM. The CDR3 is 15 amino acids. Trimming cost V 7 bases and J 4 bases, with 14 bases left between them. This chain's CDR3 is CASTPQGPGANVLTF. DNA for the CDR3: TGTGCCAGCACCCCCCAGGGCCCCGGGGCCAACGTCCTGACTTTC.

The chain joins TRBV18 to TRBJ2-5, with 9 bases lining up with TRBD2. This CDR3 region has 18 residues. Per germline, CDR1 KGHSH and CDR2 LQKENI. V dropped 6 bases and J dropped 2; count of bases not matched to a gene: 16. This chain's CDR3 is CASSPLGGGAGPQETQYF. CDR3 nucleotide sequence: TGTGCCAGCTCGCCTCTAGGCGGGGGGGCCGGGCCTCAAGAGACCCAGTACTTC.

This clone was seen more than once but under ten times. The gene calls are TRBV28 and TRBJ1-1; D unclear. Per germline, CDR1 MDHEN and CDR2 SYDVKM. Between the trimmed V and J ends, which lost 5 bases and 2 bases, there was a span of 18 bases. This CDR3 contains 16 residues. The CDR3 DNA is TGTGCCAGCAGTGCCACCGACCTCCTCCTTAACACTGAAGCTTTCTTT. This encodes CASSATDLLLNTEAFF.

About this clone itself: A far larger clone lies a single base away; this is likely a read error. The rearrangement uses TRBV7-2 and TRBJ1-3; no reliable D call. The germline V and J ends were trimmed by 5 bases and 0 bases, with 8 bases remaining between them. The length of the CDR3 is 14 residues. CDR1 and CDR2 from the germline V gene are SGHTA and FQGNSA. CDR3 DNA: TGTGCCAGCAGCCTCAGAGACTCTGGAAACACCATATATTTT. It translates to CASSLRDSGNTIYF.

By sample share, this clone is medium-sized. The gene calls are TRBV21-1 and TRBJ1-5; the table's D call, TRBD1, has no DNA check behind it. TRBV21-1 is labeled a pseudogene. This CDR3 has 14 residues. DNA of the CDR3: TGTGCCAGGGACAGGGGGCTGGGCAATCAGCCCCAGCATTTT. Its protein product is CARDRGLGNQPQHF.

Relative to its sample, this clone is large. V gene TRBV5-5 combines with J gene TRBJ1-3; D perhaps matches TRBD1 (6 bases). Germline V gives CDR1 SGHKS, CDR2 YYEKEE (reference sequence). This CDR3 comprises 16 residues. Between the trimmed V and J ends, which lost 1 base and 0 bases, there was a span of 11 bases. CDR3: CASSLTGTTSGNTIYF. Here the CDR3 DNA reads TGTGCCAGCAGCTTGACAGGGACCACCTCTGGAAACACCATATATTTT.

The chain carries TRBV6-6 and TRBJ2-5; a weak D match, TRBD2 (5 bases). This CDR3 is built from 11 residues. Germline CDR1 and CDR2: MNHNY and SVGAGI (reference sequence). Trimming stripped 5 bases from V and 9 bases from J, with 10 bases between. This CDR3 is CASSTLGAQYF. The DNA of the CDR3 is TGTGCCAGCAGTACACTGGGAGCCCAGTACTTC.

Of note for this clone: A far larger clone is a single base away, which makes a read error likely. The chain joins TRBV6-5 to TRBJ1-2; D unclear. CDR3 length equals 11 residues. From germline, CDR1 is MNHEY and CDR2 SVGAGI. V was shortened by 11 bases and J by 4 bases, with 11 bases between the two germline ends. The CDR3 is CAVQIFYGYTF. CDR3 nucleotide sequence: TGTGCCGTACAGATATTCTATGGCTACACCTTC.

The chain employs TRBV2 and TRBJ2-1, with TRBD2 matching over 12 bases. CDR1 is SNHLY, CDR2 FYNNEI, per germline. The length of the CDR3 is 18 residues. V trimming: 3 bases; J trimming: 7 bases; junction bases outside the gene matches: 13. The CDR3 reads CASSDTFPLAGGRNEQFF. The CDR3, as DNA: TGTGCCAGCAGTGACACTTTTCCCCTAGCGGGGGGGAGGAATGAGCAGTTCTTC.